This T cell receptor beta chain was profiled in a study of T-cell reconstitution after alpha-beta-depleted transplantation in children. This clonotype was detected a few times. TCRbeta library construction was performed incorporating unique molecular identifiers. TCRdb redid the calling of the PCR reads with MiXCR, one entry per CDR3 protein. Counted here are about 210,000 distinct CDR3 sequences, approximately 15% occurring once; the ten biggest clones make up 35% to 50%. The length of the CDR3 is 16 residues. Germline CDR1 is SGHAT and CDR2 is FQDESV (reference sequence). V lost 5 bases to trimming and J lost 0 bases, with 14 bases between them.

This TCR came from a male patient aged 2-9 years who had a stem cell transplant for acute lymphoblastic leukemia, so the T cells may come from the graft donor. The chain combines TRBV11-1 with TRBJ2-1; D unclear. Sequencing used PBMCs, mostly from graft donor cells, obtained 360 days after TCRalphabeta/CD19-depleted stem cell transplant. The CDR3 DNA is TGTGCCAGCAGCACCCAGCGCGCCAGCTCCTACAATGAGCAGTTCTTC. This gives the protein CASSTQRASSYNEQFF.